This T cell receptor beta chain was profiled in a study of T-cell memory formation after mild COVID-19. Study-level results: Day 15 to 85 contracting clones showed balanced CD4/CD8; later expanders leaned CD4+. Proof of SARS-CoV-2 specificity was absent for the second-wave clones that crested on day 37. Several responding clones turned up in pre-infection memory, indicating that cross-reactive memory may have taken part.

This CDR3 region has 13 residues. From germline, CDR1 is SGHAT and CDR2 FQNNGV. Trimming stripped 5 bases from V and 4 bases from J, with 11 bases between. TCR alpha and TCR beta cDNA libraries with sample barcodes and UMIs came from 5'RACE using constant-segment primers. One entry per CDR3 protein, called by TCRdb with MiXCR from the 5' RACE reads. This table holds about 270,000 distinct CDR3 sequences, about 17% found once. Regarding this clonotype: Its antigen remains unknown.

The sample consisted of PBMCs or a T cell subset sorted from them (not recorded which). The receptor comes from a man aged 18-30 years who had mild COVID-19 (a few samples of this study predate the infection). Cell type and time point are not known. This chain joins TRBV11-2 and TRBJ1-2; D might be TRBD1 (5 bases). The CDR3 reads CASSPAGRYGYTF. For the CDR3, the DNA is TGTGCCAGCAGCCCCGCAGGGCGCTATGGCTACACCTTC.